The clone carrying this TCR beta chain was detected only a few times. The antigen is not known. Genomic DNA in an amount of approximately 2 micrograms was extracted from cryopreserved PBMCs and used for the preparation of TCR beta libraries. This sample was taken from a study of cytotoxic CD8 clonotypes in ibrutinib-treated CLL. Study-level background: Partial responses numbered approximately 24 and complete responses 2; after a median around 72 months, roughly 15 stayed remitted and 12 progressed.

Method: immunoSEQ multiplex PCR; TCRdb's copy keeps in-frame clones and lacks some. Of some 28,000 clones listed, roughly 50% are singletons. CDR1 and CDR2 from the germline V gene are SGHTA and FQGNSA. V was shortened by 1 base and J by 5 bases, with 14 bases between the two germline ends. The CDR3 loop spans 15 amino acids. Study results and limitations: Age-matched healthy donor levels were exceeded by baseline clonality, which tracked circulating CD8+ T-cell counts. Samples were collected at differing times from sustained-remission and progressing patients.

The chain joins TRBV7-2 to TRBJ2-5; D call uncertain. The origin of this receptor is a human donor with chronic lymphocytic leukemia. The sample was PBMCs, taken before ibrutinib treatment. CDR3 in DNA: TGTGCCAGCAGCTTAGTGGGTGGGATCGGGGAGACCCAGTACTTC. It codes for CASSLVGGIGETQYF.